The clone carrying this T cell receptor (beta chain) was counted many times. What it binds is not known. Then a second PCR, running roughly 7 to 12 cycles, was carried out with a sample-barcoded 5' primer and a J-beta primer mix. Each CDR3 protein is one row after TCRdb ran MiXCR on the 5' RACE reads. The table shows about 1,600,000 distinct CDR3 sequences, with around 42% occurring only once. These data originate in a study of blood T cells in healthy people across ages. Study at large: The template switching approach captured approximately one barcoded beta molecule for every two T cells.

There are 15 residues in the CDR3. The germline CDR1 and CDR2 sequences are ENHRY and SYGVKD. V was shortened by 0 bases and J by 5 bases, with 12 bases between the two germline ends. The authors drew about 10 milliliters of peripheral blood from each donor. Study conclusions and caveats: A strong correlation was found between TCR beta diversity and the percentage of naive T cells. In long-lived donors, naive CD4+ cell counts and diversity exceeded those of aged donors.

This chain joins TRBV10-3 and TRBJ2-3; a possible D gene is TRBD2 (5 bases). Sequenced input: blood. The sequence was obtained from a woman aged 18-35 years in good health. CDR3 coding DNA: TGTGCCATCAGTGAGTCCGTATTAGCGAGAGATACGCAGTATTTT. Translating gives CAISESVLARDTQYF.